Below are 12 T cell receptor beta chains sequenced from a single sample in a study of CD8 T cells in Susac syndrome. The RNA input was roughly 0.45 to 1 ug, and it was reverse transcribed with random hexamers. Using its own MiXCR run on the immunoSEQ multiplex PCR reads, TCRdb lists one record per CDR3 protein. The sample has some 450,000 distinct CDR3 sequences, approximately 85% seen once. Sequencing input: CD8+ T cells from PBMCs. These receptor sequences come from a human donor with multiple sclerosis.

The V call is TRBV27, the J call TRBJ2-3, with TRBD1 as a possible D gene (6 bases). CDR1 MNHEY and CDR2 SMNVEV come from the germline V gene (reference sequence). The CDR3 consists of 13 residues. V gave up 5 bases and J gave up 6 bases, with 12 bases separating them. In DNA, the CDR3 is TGTGCCAGCAGTCCCCACAGGGAGGATACGCAGTATTTT. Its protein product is CASSPHREDTQYF.

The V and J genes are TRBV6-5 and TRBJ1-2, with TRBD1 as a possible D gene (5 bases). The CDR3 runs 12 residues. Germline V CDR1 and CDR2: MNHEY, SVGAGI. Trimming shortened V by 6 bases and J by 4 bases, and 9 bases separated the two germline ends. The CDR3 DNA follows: TGTGCCAGCAGATCCGACAGCTATGGCTACACCTTC. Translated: CASRSDSYGYTF.

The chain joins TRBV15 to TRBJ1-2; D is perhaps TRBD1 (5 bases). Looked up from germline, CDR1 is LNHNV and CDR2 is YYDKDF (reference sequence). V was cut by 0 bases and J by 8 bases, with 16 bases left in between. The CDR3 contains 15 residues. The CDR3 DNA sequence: TGTGCCACCAGCAGAGATCTGGGCAGGGCCTCCGGCTACACCTTC. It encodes CATSRDLGRASGYTF.

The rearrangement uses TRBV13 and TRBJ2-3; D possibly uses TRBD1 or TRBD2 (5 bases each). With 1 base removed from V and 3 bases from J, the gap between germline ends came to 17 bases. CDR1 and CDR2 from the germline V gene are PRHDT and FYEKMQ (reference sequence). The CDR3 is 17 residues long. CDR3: CASSLVGDRGLTDTQYF. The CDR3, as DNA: TGTGCCAGCAGCTTAGTGGGAGATCGGGGCCTAACAGATACGCAGTATTTT.

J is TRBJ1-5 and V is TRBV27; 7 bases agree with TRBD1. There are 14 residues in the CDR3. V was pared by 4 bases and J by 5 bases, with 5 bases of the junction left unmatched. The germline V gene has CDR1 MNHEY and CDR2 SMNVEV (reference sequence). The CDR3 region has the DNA TGTGCCAGCAGTTACGGACAGGCGGATCAGCCCCAGCATTTT. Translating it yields CASSYGQADQPQHF.

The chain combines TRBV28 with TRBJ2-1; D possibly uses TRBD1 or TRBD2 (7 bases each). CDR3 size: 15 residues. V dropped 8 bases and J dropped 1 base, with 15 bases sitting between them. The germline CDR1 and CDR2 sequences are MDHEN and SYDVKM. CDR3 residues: CASGLDRDSYNEQFF. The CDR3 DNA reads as TGTGCCAGCGGACTAGACAGGGATTCCTACAATGAGCAGTTCTTC.

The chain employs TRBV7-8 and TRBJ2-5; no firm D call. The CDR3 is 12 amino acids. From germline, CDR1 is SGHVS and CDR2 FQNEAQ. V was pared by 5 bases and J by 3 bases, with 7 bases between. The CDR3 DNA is TGTGCCAGCAGCCATTCCGAAGAGACCCAGTACTTC. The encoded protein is CASSHSEETQYF.

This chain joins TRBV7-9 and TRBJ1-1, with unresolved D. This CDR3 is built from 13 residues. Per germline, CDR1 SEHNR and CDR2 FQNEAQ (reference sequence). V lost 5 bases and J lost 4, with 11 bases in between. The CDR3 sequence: CASSILEGTEAFF. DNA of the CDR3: TGTGCCAGCAGCATCCTTGAGGGCACTGAAGCTTTCTTT.

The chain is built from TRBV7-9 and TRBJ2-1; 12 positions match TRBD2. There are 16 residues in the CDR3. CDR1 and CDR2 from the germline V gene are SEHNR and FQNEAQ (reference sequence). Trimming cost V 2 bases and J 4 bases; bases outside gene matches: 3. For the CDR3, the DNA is TGTGCCAGCAGCTTATTTACTAGCGGGAGGTACAATGAGCAGTTCTTC. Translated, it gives CASSLFTSGRYNEQFF.

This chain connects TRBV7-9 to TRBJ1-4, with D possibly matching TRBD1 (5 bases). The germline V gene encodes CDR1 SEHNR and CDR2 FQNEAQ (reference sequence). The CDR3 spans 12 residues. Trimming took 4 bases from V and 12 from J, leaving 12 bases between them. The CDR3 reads CASSYNSGQLFF. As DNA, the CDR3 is TGTGCCAGCAGCTATAACTCGGGACAACTGTTTTTT.

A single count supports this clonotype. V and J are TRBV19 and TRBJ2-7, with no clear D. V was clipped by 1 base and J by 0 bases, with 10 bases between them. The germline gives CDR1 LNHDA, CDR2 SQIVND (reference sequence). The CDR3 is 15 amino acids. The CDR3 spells CASSIGTTSSYEQYF. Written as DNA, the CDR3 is TGTGCCAGTAGTATAGGTACGACGAGCTCCTACGAGCAGTACTTC.

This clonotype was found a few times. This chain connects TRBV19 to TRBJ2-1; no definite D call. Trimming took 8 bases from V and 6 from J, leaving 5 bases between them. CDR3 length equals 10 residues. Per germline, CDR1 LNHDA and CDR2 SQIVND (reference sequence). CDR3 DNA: TGTGCCAGTTGGGGCAATGAGCAGTTCTTC. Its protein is CASWGNEQFF.